This T cell receptor beta chain is from a study of cytomegalovirus exposure and HLA in healthy donors. Germline loops: CDR1 SGHAT, CDR2 FQNNGV. V lost 0 bases to trimming and J lost 0 bases, with 23 bases between them. The CDR3 sequence is 20 residues long. This PCR relied on a set of 60 Vbeta primers and 13 Jbeta primers. Method: immunoSEQ multiplex PCR; TCRdb's copy keeps in-frame clones and lacks some. Of tens of thousands of clones listed, around 80% are singletons. The sequence was collected from a man in his fifties in good health and CMV-seropositive. The V call is TRBV11-2, the J call TRBJ1-1; possibly TRBD1 for D (6 bases). The sequenced sample was PBMCs. This CDR3 reads CASSLDERRWGQEVNTEAFF. The CDR3 bases are TGTGCCAGCAGCTTAGACGAGCGGCGATGGGGGCAGGAGGTGAACACTGAAGCTTTCTTT. The full variable domain, completed using reference TRBV11-2 and TRBJ1-1, is EAGVAQSPRYKIIEKRQSVAFWCNPISGHATLYWYQQILGQGPKLLIQFQNNGVVDDSQLPKDRFSAERLKGVDSTLKIQPAKLEDSAVYLCASSLDERRWGQEVNTEAFFGQGTRLTVV.